This passage covers 15 T cell receptor beta chains from one sample sequenced in a study of blood T cell repertoires in COVID-19. Here immunoSEQ multiplex PCR was the method, and the copy in TCRdb shows in-frame clones only, minus some. The sample yields some 300,000 clones, 88% seen once. The specimen sequenced was PBMCs or T cells enriched from blood (not recorded which). The receptors come from a woman aged 25 to 39 who had recovered from COVID-19.

The chain has TRBV27 and TRBJ1-6; the D gene is possibly TRBD1 (5 bases). Germline CDR1 and CDR2: MNHEY and SMNVEV (reference sequence). V shed 6 bases and J shed 6 bases, with 9 bases lying between them. This CDR3 has 13 amino acids. The CDR3 reads CASRGPGNSPLHF. CDR3 DNA sequence: TGTGCCAGCAGGGGGCCGGGTAATTCACCCCTCCACTTT.

The rearrangement links TRBV12-5 to TRBJ2-1; maybe TRBD2 (5 bases). Trimming shortened V by 1 base and J by 8 bases, and 12 bases separated the two germline ends. The CDR3 spans 14 residues. Germline CDR1 is LGHNT and CDR2 is FRNRAP. CDR3 residues: CASGLELGIDEQFF. The CDR3 bases are TGTGCTAGTGGTTTGGAACTAGGGATAGATGAGCAGTTCTTC.

The V gene is TRBV6-1, the J gene TRBJ2-1; D might be TRBD2 (5 bases). The CDR3 runs 14 residues. CDR1 is MNHNS, CDR2 SASEGT, per germline. The V gene lost 2 bases and the J gene lost 6 bases, with 11 bases spanning the gap. This chain's CDR3 is CASSELAGLNEQFF. The CDR3, as DNA: TGTGCCAGCAGTGAACTTGCGGGTCTCAATGAGCAGTTCTTC.

The rearrangement joins TRBV5-1 to TRBJ1-5; 8 bases are shared with TRBD1. Germline-derived CDR1 and CDR2 are SGHRS and YFSETQ. The V gene end was trimmed by 4 bases and the J gene end by 4 bases; junction bases not matched to a gene: 4. CDR3 size: 14 residues. This CDR3 reads CASSDGTGNQPQHF. The CDR3 DNA is TGCGCCAGCAGCGACGGGACAGGAAATCAGCCCCAGCATTTT.

The CDR3 spells CASSDIAGRGQPQHF. CDR3 sequence (DNA): TGTGCCAGCAGTGATATCGCAGGTCGGGGTCAGCCCCAGCATTTT. This chain joins TRBV6-1 and TRBJ1-5; D remains ambiguous. Per the germline V gene, CDR1 is MNHNS and CDR2 is SASEGT. The V end lost 3 bases, the J end lost 6 bases, and 15 bases lay between the germline ends. This CDR3 is 15 amino acids long.

V gene TRBV7-2 combines with J gene TRBJ1-5; tentative D call: TRBD1 (6 bases). CDR1 is SGHTA, CDR2 FQGNSA, per germline. The CDR3 is 14 residues long. Trimming removed 5 bases at V and 6 bases at J, with 14 bases between. The CDR3 region has the DNA TGTGCCAGCAGCCCCGGGGGAGGGGGTCAGCCCCAGCATTTT. This encodes CASSPGGGGQPQHF.

This chain joins TRBV27 and TRBJ1-2; D is uncertain. The germline V gene has CDR1 MNHEY and CDR2 SMNVEV (reference sequence). V was cut by 5 bases and J by 8 bases, with 15 bases left in between. The CDR3 spans 13 residues. For the CDR3, the DNA is TGTGCCAGCAGTCCCTCACCCGTTAGAGGCTACACCTTC. Residues: CASSPSPVRGYTF.

This sequence joins TRBV2 and TRBJ2-7, with TRBD1 identical over 9 bases. The CDR3 is 15 amino acids. CDR1 and CDR2 (germline): SNHLY, FYNNEI. V shed 10 bases and J 5 bases; nucleotides not matched to a gene: 15. The CDR3 region is CATKRLTGGRDEQYF. For the CDR3, the DNA is TGTGCCACCAAGAGATTGACAGGGGGGAGGGACGAGCAGTACTTC.

The chain has TRBV9 and TRBJ2-7; 7 nucleotides line up with TRBD1. The J segment lost 0 bases and the V segment lost 0 bases, leaving 15 bases of the junction unmatched. Germline assignment: CDR1 SGDLS and CDR2 YYNGEE. The CDR3 is 19 residues long. The CDR3 nucleotides are TGTGCCAGCAGCGTAGGGAAGGCCCCTACAGGGGACATCTCCTACGAGCAGTACTTC. Translation gives CASSVGKAPTGDISYEQYF.

This sequence joins TRBV28 and TRBJ1-1, with a possible D match to TRBD1 (6 bases). The CDR3 is 14 amino acids. Trimming cost V 4 bases and J 1 base, with 10 bases left between them. Germline CDR1 and CDR2: MDHEN and SYDVKM. CDR3 nucleotides: TGTGCCAGCAGTTCCGGGACATCGAACACTGAAGCTTTCTTT. Translated, it gives CASSSGTSNTEAFF.

This clone has only one observation. The rearrangement joins TRBV19 to TRBJ2-1, with 7 bases lining up with TRBD2. The CDR3 is 16 amino acids. J lost 1 base, V lost 1 base, and 4 bases had no gene match. Germline loops: CDR1 LNHDA, CDR2 SQIVND (reference sequence). CDR3 sequence reads: CASSIVGGGSYNEQFF. The DNA of the CDR3 is TGTGCCAGTAGTATAGTGGGCGGGGGTTCCTACAATGAGCAGTTCTTC.

This clone has a single count. V gene TRBV25-1 combines with J gene TRBJ1-2; 8 bases match TRBD1. The ends lost 1 base at V and 1 base at J; junction bases unmatched: 5. Germline values: CDR1 MGHDK, CDR2 SYGVNS. This CDR3 has 16 amino acids. The CDR3 region has the DNA TGTGCCAGCAGTGAATTTGGGGACAGGATTAACTATGGCTACACCTTC. This translates into CASSEFGDRINYGYTF.

The CDR3 nucleotides read TGTGCCAGCAGCGCCTCCGGGACTGGGAAAGAGCAGTACTTC. Its protein product is CASSASGTGKEQYF. The V gene is TRBV5-4, the J gene TRBJ2-7, with D possibly TRBD2 on 6 matching bases. Trimming pared 4 bases from V and 7 bases from J, leaving 18 bases between. Germline V lookup: CDR1 SGHNT, CDR2 YYREEE (reference sequence). This CDR3 comprises 14 residues.

The chain combines TRBV27 with TRBJ1-1; perhaps TRBD1 as D (6 bases). Germline V gives CDR1 MNHEY, CDR2 SMNVEV (reference sequence). V lost 10 bases and J 2 bases, leaving 17 bases between the germline ends. The CDR3 loop spans 14 amino acids. In DNA form, the CDR3 reads TGTGCCACCCAAGACAGGCAGAAAAACACTGAAGCTTTCTTT. Encoded protein: CATQDRQKNTEAFF.

The rearrangement links TRBV28 to TRBJ1-5, with no clear D. Germline V gene sequence: CDR1 MDHEN, CDR2 SYDVKM. The V gene lost 3 bases and the J gene lost 6 bases, with 21 bases spanning the gap. CDR3 size: 17 residues. The chain's CDR3 is CASSFVFVSGLGQPQHF. The CDR3 DNA is TGTGCCAGCAGTTTCGTCTTCGTGTCCGGGTTAGGTCAGCCCCAGCATTTT.